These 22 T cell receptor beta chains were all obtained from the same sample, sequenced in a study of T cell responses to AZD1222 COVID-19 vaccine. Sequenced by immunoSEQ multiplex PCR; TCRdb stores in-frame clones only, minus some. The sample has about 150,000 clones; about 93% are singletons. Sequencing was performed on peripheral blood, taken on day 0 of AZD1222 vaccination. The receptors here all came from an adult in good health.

CDR3 coding DNA: TGTGCCAGCAGTTTGGGGAGGGGGGAGCAGTTCTTC. It specifies CASSLGRGEQFF. The gene calls are TRBV27 and TRBJ2-1, with D maybe TRBD2 (7 bases). V lost 3 bases to trimming and J lost 10 bases, with 10 bases between them. From germline, CDR1 is MNHEY and CDR2 SMNVEV (reference sequence). This CDR3 contains 12 residues.

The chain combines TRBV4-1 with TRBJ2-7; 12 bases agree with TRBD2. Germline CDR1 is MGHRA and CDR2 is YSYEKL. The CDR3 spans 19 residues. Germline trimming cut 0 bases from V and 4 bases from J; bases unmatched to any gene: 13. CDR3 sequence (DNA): TGCGCCAGCAGCCAAGATTCTACAGGCTTGACTAGCGGGAGATACGAGCAGTACTTC. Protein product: CASSQDSTGLTSGRYEQYF.

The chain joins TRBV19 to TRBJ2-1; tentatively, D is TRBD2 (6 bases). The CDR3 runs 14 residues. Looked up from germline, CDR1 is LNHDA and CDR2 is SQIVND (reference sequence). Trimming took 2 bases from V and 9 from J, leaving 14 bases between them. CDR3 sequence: CASSINPGGGEQFF. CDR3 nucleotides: TGTGCCAGTAGTATAAATCCCGGGGGTGGTGAGCAGTTCTTC. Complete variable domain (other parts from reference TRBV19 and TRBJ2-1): DGGITQSPKYLFRKEGQNVTLSCEQNLNHDAMYWYRQDPGQGLRLIYYSQIVNDFQKGDIAEGYSVSREKKESFPLTVTSAQKNPTAFYLCASSINPGGGEQFFGPGTRLTVL.

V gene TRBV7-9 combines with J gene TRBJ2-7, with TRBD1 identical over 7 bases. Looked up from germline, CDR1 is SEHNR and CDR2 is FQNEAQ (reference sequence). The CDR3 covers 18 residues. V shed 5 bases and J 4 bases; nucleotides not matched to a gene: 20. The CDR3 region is CASSPDRSTHGSAYEQYF. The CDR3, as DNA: TGTGCCAGCAGCCCGGACAGGTCTACACACGGGTCGGCGTACGAGCAGTACTTC.

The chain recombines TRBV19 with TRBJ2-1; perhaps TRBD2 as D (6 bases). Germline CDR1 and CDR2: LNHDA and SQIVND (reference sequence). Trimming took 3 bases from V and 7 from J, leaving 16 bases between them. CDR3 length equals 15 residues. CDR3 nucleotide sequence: TGTGCCAGTAGTATGTGGGGGACTCGGCGTAATGAGCAGTTCTTC. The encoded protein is CASSMWGTRRNEQFF.

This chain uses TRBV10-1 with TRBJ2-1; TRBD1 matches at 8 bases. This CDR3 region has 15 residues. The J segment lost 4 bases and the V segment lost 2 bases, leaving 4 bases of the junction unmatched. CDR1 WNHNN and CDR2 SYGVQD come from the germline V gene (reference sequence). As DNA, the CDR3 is TGCGCCAGCAGTGAGGGACAGGGTGCTTACAATGAGCAGTTCTTC. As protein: CASSEGQGAYNEQFF.

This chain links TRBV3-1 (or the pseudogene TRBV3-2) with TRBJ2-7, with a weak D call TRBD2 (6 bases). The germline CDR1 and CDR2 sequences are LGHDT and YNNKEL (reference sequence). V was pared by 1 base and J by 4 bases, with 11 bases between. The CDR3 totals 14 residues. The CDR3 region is CASSQGLAGYEQYF. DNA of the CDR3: TGTGCCAGCAGCCAAGGTTTGGCGGGGTACGAGCAGTACTTC.

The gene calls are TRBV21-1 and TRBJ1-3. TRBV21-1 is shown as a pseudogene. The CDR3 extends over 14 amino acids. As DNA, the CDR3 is TGTGCCAGCAGCATAAGTGCCTCTGGAAACACCATATATTTT. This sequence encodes CASSISASGNTIYF.

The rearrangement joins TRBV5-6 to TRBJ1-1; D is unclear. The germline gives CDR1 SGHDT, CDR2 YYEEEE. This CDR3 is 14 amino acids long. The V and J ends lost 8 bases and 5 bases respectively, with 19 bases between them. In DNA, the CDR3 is TGTGCCAGGAGATTTTTAGTCCGAGGGACTGAAGCTTTCTTT. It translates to CARRFLVRGTEAFF.

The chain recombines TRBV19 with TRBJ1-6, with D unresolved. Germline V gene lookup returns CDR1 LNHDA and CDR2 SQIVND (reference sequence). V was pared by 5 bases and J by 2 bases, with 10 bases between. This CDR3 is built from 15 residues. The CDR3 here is CASSSPGTYNSPLHF. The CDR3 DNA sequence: TGTGCCAGTAGTTCACCCGGGACCTATAATTCACCCCTCCACTTT. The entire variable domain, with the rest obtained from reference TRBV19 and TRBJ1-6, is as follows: DGGITQSPKYLFRKEGQNVTLSCEQNLNHDAMYWYRQDPGQGLRLIYYSQIVNDFQKGDIAEGYSVSREKKESFPLTVTSAQKNPTAFYLCASSSPGTYNSPLHFGNGTRLTVT.

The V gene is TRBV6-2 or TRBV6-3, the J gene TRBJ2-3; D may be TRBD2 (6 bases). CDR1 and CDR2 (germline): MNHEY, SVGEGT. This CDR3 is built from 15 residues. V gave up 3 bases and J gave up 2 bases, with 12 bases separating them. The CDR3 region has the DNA TGTGCCAGCAGTTATTTAGCGGAGGTCACAGATACGCAGTATTTT. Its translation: CASSYLAEVTDTQYF.

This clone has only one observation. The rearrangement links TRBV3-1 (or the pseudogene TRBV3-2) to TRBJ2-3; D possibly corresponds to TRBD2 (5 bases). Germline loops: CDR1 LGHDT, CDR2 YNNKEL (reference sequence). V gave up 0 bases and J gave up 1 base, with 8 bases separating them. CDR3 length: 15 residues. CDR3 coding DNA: TGTGCCAGCAGCCAAGAGCATAGCGGCACAGATACGCAGTATTTT. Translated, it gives CASSQEHSGTDTQYF.

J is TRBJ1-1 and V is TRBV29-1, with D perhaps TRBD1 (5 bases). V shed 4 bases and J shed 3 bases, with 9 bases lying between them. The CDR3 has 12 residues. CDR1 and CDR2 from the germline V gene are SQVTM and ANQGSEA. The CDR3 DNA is TGCAGCGTTGTTTCGGGGGACACTGAAGCTTTCTTT. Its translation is CSVVSGDTEAFF.

The CDR3 region is CASSARQGGNSPLHF. Written as DNA, the CDR3 is TGTGCCAGCAGCGCCCGACAGGGAGGGAATTCACCCCTCCACTTT. The chain recombines TRBV6-4 with TRBJ1-6, with 7 bases aligning to TRBD1. CDR3 size: 15 residues. From germline, CDR1 is MRHNA and CDR2 SNTAGT. V lost 6 bases and J lost 7; bases outside the gene matches: 9.

Written as DNA, the CDR3 is TGTGCCAGCAGTGGGGTTGGCAGGGCCCAAGAGACCCAGTACTTC. It encodes CASSGVGRAQETQYF. The V gene is TRBV28, the J gene TRBJ2-5; tentative D call: TRBD1 (5 bases). The germline V gene has CDR1 MDHEN and CDR2 SYDVKM. CDR3 length equals 15 residues. Deletions cut 5 bases from V and 1 base from J, with 14 bases between.

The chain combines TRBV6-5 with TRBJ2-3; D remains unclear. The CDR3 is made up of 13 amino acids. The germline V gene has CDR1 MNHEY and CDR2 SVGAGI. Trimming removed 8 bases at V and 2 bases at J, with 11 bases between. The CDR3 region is CASEDLHTDTQYF. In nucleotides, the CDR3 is TGTGCCAGCGAGGATCTCCACACAGATACGCAGTATTTT.

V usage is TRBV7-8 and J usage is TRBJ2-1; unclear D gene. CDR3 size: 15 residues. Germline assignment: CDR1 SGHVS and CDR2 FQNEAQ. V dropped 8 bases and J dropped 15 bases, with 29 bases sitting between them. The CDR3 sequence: CASHTTPLSTLIPFF. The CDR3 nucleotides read TGTGCCAGCCATACCACTCCACTTTCCACACTGATCCCGTTCTTC.

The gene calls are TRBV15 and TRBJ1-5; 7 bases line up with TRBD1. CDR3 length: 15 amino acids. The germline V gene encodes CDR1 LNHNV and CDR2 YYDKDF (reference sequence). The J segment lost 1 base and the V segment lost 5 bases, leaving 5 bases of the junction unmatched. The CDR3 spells CATSQGDGSNQPQHF. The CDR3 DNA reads TGTGCCACCAGCCAGGGGGACGGGAGCAATCAGCCCCAGCATTTT.

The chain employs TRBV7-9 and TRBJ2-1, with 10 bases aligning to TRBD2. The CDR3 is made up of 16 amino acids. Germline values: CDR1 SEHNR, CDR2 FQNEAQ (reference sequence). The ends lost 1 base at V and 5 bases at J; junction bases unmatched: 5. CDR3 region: CASSLVRLAGHNEQFF. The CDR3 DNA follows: TGTGCCAGCAGCTTAGTTAGACTAGCGGGCCACAATGAGCAGTTCTTC.

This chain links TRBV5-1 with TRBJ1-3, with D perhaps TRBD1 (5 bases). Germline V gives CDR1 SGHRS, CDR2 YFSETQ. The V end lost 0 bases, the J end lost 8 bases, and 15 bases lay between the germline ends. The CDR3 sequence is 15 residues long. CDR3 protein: CASSLAVRATDTIYF. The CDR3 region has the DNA TGCGCCAGCAGCTTGGCCGTCAGGGCTACGGACACCATATATTTT.

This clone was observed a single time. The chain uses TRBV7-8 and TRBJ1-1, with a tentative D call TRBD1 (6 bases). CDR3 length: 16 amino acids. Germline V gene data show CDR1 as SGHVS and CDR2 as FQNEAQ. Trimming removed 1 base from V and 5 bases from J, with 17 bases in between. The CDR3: CASSLEGGGAGTEAFF. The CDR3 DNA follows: TGTGCCAGCAGCTTAGAAGGAGGGGGGGCCGGGACTGAAGCTTTCTTT.

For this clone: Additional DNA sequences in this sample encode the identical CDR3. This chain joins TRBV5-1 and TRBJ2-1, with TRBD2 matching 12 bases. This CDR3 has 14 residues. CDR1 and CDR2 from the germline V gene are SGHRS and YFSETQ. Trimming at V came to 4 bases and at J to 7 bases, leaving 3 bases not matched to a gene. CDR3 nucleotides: TGCGCCAGCAGCCCCGGACTAGCGGGAAATGAGCAGTTCTTC. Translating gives CASSPGLAGNEQFF. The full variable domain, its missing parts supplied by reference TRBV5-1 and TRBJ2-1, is KAGVTQTPRYLIKTRGQQVTLSCSPISGHRSVSWYQQTPGQGLQFLFEYFSETQRNKGNFPGRFSGRQFSNSRSEMNVSTLELGDSALYLCASSPGLAGNEQFFGPGTRLTVL.